This T cell receptor (beta chain) was found in a study of control samples from healthy donors and cancer patients. This CDR3 has 15 residues. CDR1 is LNHDA and CDR2 is SQIVND in the germline V gene (reference sequence). V was cut by 6 bases and J by 6 bases, with 20 bases left in between. Here immunoSEQ multiplex PCR was the method, and the copy in TCRdb shows in-frame clones only, minus some. Of 95,000 to 100,000 clones in the sample, around 89% were seen once. The sequence derives from a man younger than 45 in good health. The rearrangement uses TRBV19 and TRBJ1-2; D may be TRBD1 (5 bases). The sequenced sample consisted of blood. This chain's CDR3 is CASSLSYWGGDGYTF. CDR3 in DNA: TGTGCCAGTAGCTTATCCTATTGGGGAGGGGATGGCTACACCTTC.